Below, 10 T cell receptor beta chains from the same sample are listed, as sequenced in a study of sequential checkpoint blockade in melanoma. Assay used: immunoSEQ multiplex PCR; TCRdb lists only in-frame clones, some missing. Here the sample spans several thousand clones, roughly 28% being singletons. The treatment here: randomized to nivolumab then ipilimumab (arm A) or the reverse (arm B). Sequencing was performed on tumor tissue (inferred from file names), taken from a patient given nivolumab and ipilimumab in sequence. The receptors stem from a human donor with melanoma.

The chain uses TRBV19 and TRBJ1-2, with D possibly TRBD1 on 6 matching bases. Germline CDR1 LNHDA, CDR2 SQIVND (reference sequence). Trimming stripped 6 bases from V and 4 bases from J, with 30 bases between. The CDR3 extends over 19 amino acids. This chain's CDR3 is CASRTQWPWAEDRSYGYTF. In nucleotides, the CDR3 is TGTGCCAGTAGGACGCAATGGCCCTGGGCCGAAGACAGGAGCTATGGCTACACCTTC.

This clone has only a few counts. The chain carries TRBV6-8 and TRBJ2-7; 12 bases fit TRBD2. CDR1 is MNHGY and CDR2 is SAAAGT in the germline V gene. CDR3 length: 13 amino acids. V lost 7 bases and J lost 2; bases outside the gene matches: 0. CDR3 region: CASTSGRAYEQYF. The CDR3 region has the DNA TGTGCCAGCACTAGCGGGAGGGCCTACGAGCAGTACTTC.

The chain has TRBV19 and TRBJ2-7, with TRBD2 matching 7 bases. The CDR3 consists of 15 residues. Germline loops: CDR1 LNHDA, CDR2 SQIVND (reference sequence). The V segment lost 4 bases and the J segment 3 bases; nucleotides outside the gene matches: 9. CDR3 nucleotide sequence: TGTGCCAGTAGTACGGCGGCGGGAGCCCACTACGAGCAGTACTTC. Protein product: CASSTAAGAHYEQYF.

The chain couples TRBV11-3 to TRBJ2-1; maybe TRBD2 (5 bases). Deletions cut 5 bases from V and 7 bases from J, with 21 bases between. The CDR3 length is 16 residues. Looked up from germline, CDR1 is SGHNT and CDR2 is YENEEA. The CDR3 loop reads CASSPPSRLDSNEQFF. The CDR3 nucleotides are TGTGCCAGCAGCCCCCCCTCCCGCTTGGACTCGAATGAGCAGTTCTTC.

J is TRBJ1-1 and V is TRBV6-8; perhaps TRBD1 as D (5 bases). Germline CDR1 reads MNHGY; CDR2 reads SAAAGT. This CDR3 region has 14 residues. Between the trimmed V and J ends, which lost 10 bases and 0 bases, there was a span of 15 bases. The CDR3 nucleotides are TGTGCCATCACCCAGACAGAAATGAACACTGAAGCTTTCTTT. Protein sequence: CAITQTEMNTEAFF.

The chain carries TRBV19 and TRBJ1-4; maybe TRBD1 (5 bases). The CDR3 totals 16 residues. Per the germline V gene, CDR1 is LNHDA and CDR2 is SQIVND (reference sequence). V lost 9 bases and J lost 3, with 20 bases in between. CDR3 nucleotides: TGTGCCAGCGGGACTGCCGGGGGATTTGCTAATGAAAAACTGTTTTTT. It yields the protein CASGTAGGFANEKLFF.

This clone was counted at least ten times. The chain combines TRBV28 with TRBJ2-1, with D maybe TRBD2 (6 bases). The CDR3 sequence is 14 residues long. Germline V CDR1 and CDR2: MDHEN, SYDVKM. Trimming took off 5 bases at V and 7 bases at J, with 15 bases between the two ends. This CDR3 is CASSPWTGGNEQFF. In DNA, the CDR3 is TGTGCCAGCAGTCCGTGGACTGGGGGGAATGAGCAGTTCTTC.

J is TRBJ2-7 and V is TRBV6-8; TRBD2 aligns across 7 bases. The CDR3 covers 14 residues. CDR1 and CDR2 (germline): MNHGY, SAAAGT. J gave up 2 bases and V 2 bases, and 3 bases lay outside the gene matches. CDR3 sequence reads: CASSYAGATYEQYF. The DNA of the CDR3 is TGTGCCAGCAGTTACGCGGGAGCAACCTACGAGCAGTACTTC.

J is TRBJ1-2 and V is TRBV28, with D perhaps TRBD1 (5 bases). Trimming shortened V by 5 bases and J by 1 base, and 11 bases separated the two germline ends. This CDR3 has 14 residues. CDR1 MDHEN and CDR2 SYDVKM come from the germline V gene. Here the CDR3 reads CASSRGTVNYGYTF. CDR3 DNA sequence: TGTGCCAGCAGTAGAGGGACGGTTAACTATGGCTACACCTTC.

This rearrangement joins TRBV28 to TRBJ1-5; 10 nucleotides agree with TRBD1. CDR3 length equals 14 residues. Germline values: CDR1 MDHEN, CDR2 SYDVKM. V shed 2 bases, J shed 7 bases, and the junction held 2 bases outside the gene matches. The CDR3 is CASSLGQGVQPQHF. CDR3 DNA: TGTGCCAGCAGTTTAGGACAGGGGGTCCAGCCCCAGCATTTT.